At least ten counts were recorded for the clone carrying this T cell receptor beta chain. Preparation of the TCRbeta library used unique molecular identifiers. MiXCR, applied by TCRdb to the PCR reads, yields one record per CDR3 protein. Of about 110,000 distinct CDR3 sequences listed, 10% are singletons. These data belong to a study of T-cell reconstitution after alpha-beta-depleted transplantation in children. Germline V gene data show CDR1 as SGHAT and CDR2 as FQNNGV. Trimming removed 2 bases from V and 3 bases from J; junction bases left unmatched: 2. The CDR3 sequence is 15 residues long. This chain uses TRBV11-2 with TRBJ2-1; 9 bases fit TRBD2. The TCR sequence derives from a human donor who donated a stem cell graft to a child with acute lymphoblastic leukemia. The specimen was PBMCs from the stem cell graft donor, collected from the stem cell graft. The CDR3 DNA follows: TGTGCCAGCAGCTTAACGACTAGCGGCTACAATGAGCAGTTCTTC. Translation gives CASSLTTSGYNEQFF.